Listed below are T cell receptor beta chains from one sample, sequenced in a study of blood T cell repertoires in COVID-19. Assay used: immunoSEQ multiplex PCR; TCRdb lists only in-frame clones, some missing. This table has more than 45,000 clones, roughly nine tenths appearing once. Sequenced sample: peripheral blood. The source of these receptors is a man aged 60 to 69 with active or convalescent COVID-19. Both conserved end residues are part of each CDR3. The order of the fields is J gene, D gene, V gene, clone size, CDR3 protein, CDR3 DNA. The D gene is left open where the match is weak. Part of the rows lack a size; the others show once, few, many or a class for expanded clones.

j_gene: TRBJ1-1; d_gene: TRBD1; v_gene: TRBV5-1; abundance: NA; CDR3aa: CASSLEGAGNTEAFF; CDR3nt: TGCGCCAGCAGCTTGGAGGGGGCAGGGAACACTGAAGCTTTCTTT
j_gene: TRBJ1-2; d_gene: TRBD1; v_gene: TRBV11-2; abundance: NA; CDR3aa: CASSPRDRGRYGYTF; CDR3nt: TGTGCCAGCAGCCCGAGGGACAGGGGAAGGTATGGCTACACCTTC
j_gene: TRBJ1-2; d_gene: TRBD1; v_gene: TRBV7-3; abundance: NA; CDR3aa: CASSSTGTAKNGYTF; CDR3nt: TGTGCCAGCAGCTCCACAGGGACAGCGAAAAATGGCTACACCTTC
j_gene: TRBJ1-1; d_gene: NA; v_gene: TRBV12-3/TRBV12-4; abundance: NA; CDR3aa: CASSLSRVAEAFF; CDR3nt: TGTGCCAGCAGTTTGAGCAGGGTGGCTGAAGCTTTCTTT
j_gene: TRBJ2-7; d_gene: NA; v_gene: TRBV7-8; abundance: NA; CDR3aa: CASSLVGGYEQYF; CDR3nt: TGTGCCAGCAGCTTAGTAGGAGGGTACGAGCAGTACTTC
j_gene: TRBJ2-2; d_gene: TRBD1; v_gene: TRBV30; abundance: NA; CDR3aa: CAWRNRDRAGTGELFF; CDR3nt: TGTGCCTGGAGAAACCGGGACAGGGCTGGCACCGGGGAGCTGTTTTTT
j_gene: TRBJ1-6; d_gene: TRBD1; v_gene: TRBV5-8; abundance: NA; CDR3aa: CASSSRQGYSPLHF; CDR3nt: TGTGCCAGCAGCTCGCGACAGGGGTATTCACCCCTCCACTTT
j_gene: TRBJ2-7; d_gene: TRBD2; v_gene: TRBV10-3; abundance: NA; CDR3aa: CAISEFPGGGEQYF; CDR3nt: TGTGCCATCAGTGAGTTCCCCGGGGGGGGCGAGCAGTACTTC
j_gene: TRBJ2-1; d_gene: NA; v_gene: TRBV12-3/TRBV12-4; abundance: NA; CDR3aa: CASTSLYGEQFF; CDR3nt: TGTGCCAGCACTTCTCTTTACGGGGAGCAGTTCTTC
j_gene: TRBJ1-4; d_gene: TRBD1; v_gene: TRBV5-1; abundance: NA; CDR3aa: CASSTTGSGEKLFF; CDR3nt: TGCGCCAGCAGCACGACAGGGTCTGGTGAAAAACTGTTTTTT
j_gene: TRBJ1-1; d_gene: NA; v_gene: TRBV7-8; abundance: NA; CDR3aa: CASSFLLGANTEAFF; CDR3nt: TGTGCCAGCAGCTTCCTGTTGGGGGCGAACACTGAAGCTTTCTTT
j_gene: TRBJ1-1; d_gene: NA; v_gene: TRBV19; abundance: once; CDR3aa: CASTLQQNTEAFF; CDR3nt: TGTGCCAGTACCCTACAGCAGAACACTGAAGCTTTCTTT
j_gene: TRBJ1-2; d_gene: NA; v_gene: TRBV28; abundance: NA; CDR3aa: CASTAGGRTYGYTF; CDR3nt: TGTGCCAGCACCGCGGGGGGGAGGACATATGGCTACACCTTC
j_gene: TRBJ1-3; d_gene: NA; v_gene: TRBV5-1; abundance: NA; CDR3aa: CASNPLVLSGNTIYF; CDR3nt: TGCGCCAGCAATCCACTGGTGCTCTCTGGAAACACCATATATTTT
j_gene: TRBJ1-1; d_gene: NA; v_gene: TRBV3-1/TRBV3-2; abundance: NA; CDR3aa: CASTREQGGTEAFF; CDR3nt: TGTGCCAGCACCCGGGAACAGGGTGGCACTGAAGCTTTCTTT
j_gene: TRBJ1-4; d_gene: NA; v_gene: TRBV2; abundance: NA; CDR3aa: CASSQYNEKLFF; CDR3nt: TGTGCCAGCAGTCAGTATAATGAAAAACTGTTTTTT
j_gene: TRBJ2-7; d_gene: NA; v_gene: TRBV5-7; abundance: NA; CDR3aa: CASSLGYRANYEQYF; CDR3nt: TGTGCCAGCAGCTTGGGGTACAGGGCGAACTACGAGCAGTACTTC